This TCR beta chain was profiled in a study of preoperative IRX-2 immunotherapy in early breast cancer (dated by TCRdb to about 2019). A word on this clone: Its antigen remains undetermined. No per-base quality is available; no much larger clone lies one base away.

Libraries were made using the immunoSEQ multiplex PCR assay. Entries here come from immuneACCESS through TCRdb and include only in-frame sequences with V and J called. Some clones fail to appear in such tables; in the studies checked, an unresolved V gene covers under half of the shortfall, and the cause of the remainder is unknown. This sample gives 4,000 or so clones in total; around 69% of them show up just once. The top ten constitute more than 10% of the sample. Per the publication, the treatment or condition label means: preoperative locoregional IRX-2 cytokine immunotherapy. The samples were obtained from a phase Ib study that tested preoperative, locoregional IRX-2 cytokine immunotherapy designed to prime immune responses. Donors were patients with early-stage breast cancer who received IRX-2 before surgery. CDR1 and CDR2, looked up from the germline V gene, are SGHNT and YENEEA. From the cysteine up to the phenylalanine, the CDR3 has a length of 14 residues. Only CDR3 DNA remains: 42 bases, in frame from the first base. V loses 3 bases of germline sequence and J loses 4 bases, and the interval between the two ends is 12 bases.

The TCR was taken from a human donor with breast cancer. In this chain, TRBV11-3 is recombined with TRBJ1-2; too little of a D gene remains to name it. The sequenced sample was tumor tissue, obtained after IRX-2 immunotherapy. The CDR3 is CASSLGKSSYGYTF. DNA sequence: TGTGCCAGCAGCTTGGGGAAGAGTTCCTATGGCTACACCTTC.